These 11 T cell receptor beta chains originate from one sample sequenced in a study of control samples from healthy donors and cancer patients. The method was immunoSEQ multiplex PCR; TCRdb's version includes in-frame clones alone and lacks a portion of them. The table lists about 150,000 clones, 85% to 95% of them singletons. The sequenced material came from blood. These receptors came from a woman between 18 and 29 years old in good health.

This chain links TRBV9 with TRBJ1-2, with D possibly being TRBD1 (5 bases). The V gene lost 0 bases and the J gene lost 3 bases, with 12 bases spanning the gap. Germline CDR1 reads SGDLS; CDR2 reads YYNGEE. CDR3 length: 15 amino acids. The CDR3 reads CASSVEGYPDYGYTF. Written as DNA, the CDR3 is TGTGCCAGCAGCGTAGAGGGGTACCCAGACTATGGCTACACCTTC.

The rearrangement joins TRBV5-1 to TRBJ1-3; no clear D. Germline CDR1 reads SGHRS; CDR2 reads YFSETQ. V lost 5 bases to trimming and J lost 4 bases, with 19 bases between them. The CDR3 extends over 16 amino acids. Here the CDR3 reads CASSFGPGDGGNTIYF. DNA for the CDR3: TGCGCCAGCAGTTTCGGACCCGGGGATGGAGGAAACACCATATATTTT.

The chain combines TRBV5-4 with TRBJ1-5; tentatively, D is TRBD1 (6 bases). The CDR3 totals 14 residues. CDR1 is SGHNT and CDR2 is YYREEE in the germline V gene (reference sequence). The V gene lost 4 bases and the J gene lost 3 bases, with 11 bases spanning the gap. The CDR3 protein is CASSRGGANQPQHF. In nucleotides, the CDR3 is TGTGCCAGCAGCAGAGGGGGAGCCAATCAGCCCCAGCATTTT.

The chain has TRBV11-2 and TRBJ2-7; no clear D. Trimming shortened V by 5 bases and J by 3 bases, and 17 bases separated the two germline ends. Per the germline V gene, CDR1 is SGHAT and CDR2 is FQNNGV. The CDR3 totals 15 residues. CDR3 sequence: CASSRTPGTGYEQYF. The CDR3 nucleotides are TGTGCCAGCAGCCGAACCCCCGGAACGGGCTACGAGCAGTACTTC.

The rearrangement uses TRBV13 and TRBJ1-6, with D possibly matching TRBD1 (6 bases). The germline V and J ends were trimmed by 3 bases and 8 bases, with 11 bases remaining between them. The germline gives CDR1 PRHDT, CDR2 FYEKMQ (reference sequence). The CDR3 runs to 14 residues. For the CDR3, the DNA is TGTGCCAGCAGCTTGCAGGGGCGCTATTCACCCCTCCACTTT. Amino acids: CASSLQGRYSPLHF.

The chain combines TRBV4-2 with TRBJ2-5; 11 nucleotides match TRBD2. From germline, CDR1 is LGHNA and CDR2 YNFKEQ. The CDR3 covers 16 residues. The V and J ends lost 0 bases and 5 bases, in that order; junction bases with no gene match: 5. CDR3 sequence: CASSQDSGRARETQYF. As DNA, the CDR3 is TGTGCCAGCAGCCAAGATAGCGGGAGGGCCAGGGAGACCCAGTACTTC.

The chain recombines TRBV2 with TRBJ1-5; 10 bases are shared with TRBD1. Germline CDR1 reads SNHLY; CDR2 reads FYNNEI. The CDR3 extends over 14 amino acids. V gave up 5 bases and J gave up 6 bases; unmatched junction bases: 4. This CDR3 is CASSWDRGGQPQHF. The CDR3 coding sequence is TGTGCCAGCAGTTGGGACAGGGGAGGTCAGCCCCAGCATTTT.

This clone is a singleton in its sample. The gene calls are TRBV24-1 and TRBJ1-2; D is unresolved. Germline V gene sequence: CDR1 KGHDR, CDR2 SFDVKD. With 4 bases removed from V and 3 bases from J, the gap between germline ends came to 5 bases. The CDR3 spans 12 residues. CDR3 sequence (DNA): TGTGCCACCAGTGACGGCTACTATGGCTACACCTTC. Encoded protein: CATSDGYYGYTF.

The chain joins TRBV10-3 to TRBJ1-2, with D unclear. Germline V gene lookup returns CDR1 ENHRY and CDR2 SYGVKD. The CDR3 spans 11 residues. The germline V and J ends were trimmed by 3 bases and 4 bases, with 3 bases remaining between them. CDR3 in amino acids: CAISDTYGYTF. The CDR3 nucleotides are TGTGCCATCAGTGATACCTATGGCTACACCTTC.

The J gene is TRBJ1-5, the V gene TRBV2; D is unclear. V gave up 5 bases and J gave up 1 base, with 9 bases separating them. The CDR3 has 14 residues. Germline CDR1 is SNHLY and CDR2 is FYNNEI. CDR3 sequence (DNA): TGTGCCAGCAGTAGAGGTACCAGCAATCAGCCCCAGCATTTT. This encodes CASSRGTSNQPQHF. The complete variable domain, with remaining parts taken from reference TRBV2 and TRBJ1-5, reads EPEVTQTPSHQVTQMGQEVILRCVPISNHLYFYWYRQILGQKVEFLVSFYNNEISEKSEIFDDQFSVERPDGSNFTLKIRSTKLEDSAMYFCASSRGTSNQPQHFGDGTRLSIL.

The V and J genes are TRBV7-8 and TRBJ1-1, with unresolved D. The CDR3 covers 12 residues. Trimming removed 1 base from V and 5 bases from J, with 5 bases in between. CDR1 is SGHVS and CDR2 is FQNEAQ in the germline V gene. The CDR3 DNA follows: TGTGCCAGCAGCTTAGAGTGGACTGAAGCTTTCTTT. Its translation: CASSLEWTEAFF.